This entry lists 18 T cell receptor beta chains sequenced from one sample in a study of cytomegalovirus exposure and HLA in healthy donors. Researchers ran the PCR with 60 Vbeta and 13 Jbeta primers. Data came from immunoSEQ multiplex PCR; TCRdb stores just in-frame clones and leaves some out. The sample records around 160,000 clones, over 70% being singletons. Input material: PBMCs. These receptors originate from a male donor in good health and CMV-seropositive.

This clone is a singleton in its sample. V usage is TRBV18 and J usage is TRBJ1-1; D gene ambiguous. This CDR3 comprises 14 residues. Germline lookup yields CDR1 KGHSH and CDR2 LQKENI. The V gene lost 7 bases and the J gene lost 4 bases, with 16 bases spanning the gap. CDR3 sequence reads: CASYLEGWSTEAFF. As DNA, the CDR3 is TGTGCCAGCTACCTTGAGGGTTGGAGCACTGAAGCTTTCTTT.

In its sample, this clone was seen a few times. This chain connects TRBV2 to TRBJ1-2, with D possibly matching TRBD1 (5 bases). Trimming removed 6 bases at V and 8 bases at J, with 19 bases between. CDR3 length: 14 amino acids. In germline, CDR1 is SNHLY, CDR2 FYNNEI. CDR3 DNA sequence: TGTGCCAGCAGGGTATCAACCTCCGGGGGAGGCTACACCTTC. It encodes CASRVSTSGGGYTF.

The genes are TRBV7-2 and TRBJ2-3, with 10 nucleotides matching TRBD2. CDR3 length equals 15 residues. V trimming: 1 base; J trimming: 5 bases; junction bases outside the gene matches: 3. From germline, CDR1 is SGHTA and CDR2 FQGNSA. The CDR3 region is CASSLGSGGKDTQYF. CDR3 DNA sequence: TGTGCCAGCAGCTTAGGTAGCGGGGGGAAAGATACGCAGTATTTT.

In this sample, this clone turned up once. This chain joins TRBV11-2 and TRBJ1-1; TRBD1 matches at 8 bases. Germline V gene lookup returns CDR1 SGHAT and CDR2 FQNNGV. CDR3 length equals 14 residues. J was trimmed by 7 bases and V by 0 bases; bases with no gene match: 4. The CDR3 loop is CASSLESGGDEAFF. The CDR3 DNA reads as TGTGCCAGCAGCTTAGAATCAGGGGGCGATGAAGCTTTCTTT.

The chain uses TRBV7-9 and TRBJ1-1, with D tentatively TRBD1 (6 bases). Trimming pared 5 bases from V and 1 base from J, leaving 17 bases between. The CDR3 runs 16 residues. Germline lookup yields CDR1 SEHNR and CDR2 FQNEAQ (reference sequence). CDR3 protein: CASSPRGATPNTEAFF. CDR3 coding DNA: TGTGCCAGCAGCCCACGGGGGGCAACGCCGAACACTGAAGCTTTCTTT.

The chain's CDR3 is CASSSGGGSYEQYF. CDR3 sequence (DNA): TGTGCCAGCAGCTCGGGGGGGGGATCCTACGAGCAGTACTTC. J is TRBJ2-7 and V is TRBV7-8; 8 positions agree with TRBD2. The CDR3 spans 14 residues. V shed 4 bases and J 1 base; nucleotides not matched to a gene: 3. The germline CDR1 and CDR2 sequences are SGHVS and FQNEAQ.

The V call is TRBV18, the J call TRBJ1-1; 8 bases align to TRBD1. J was trimmed by 5 bases and V by 5 bases; bases with no gene match: 7. The germline V gene has CDR1 KGHSH and CDR2 LQKENI. The CDR3 extends over 14 amino acids. The CDR3 DNA is TGTGCCAGCTCAGAACAGGGGGTGTGGACTGAAGCTTTCTTT. Protein: CASSEQGVWTEAFF.

The chain recombines TRBV6-5 with TRBJ1-2; D might be TRBD1 (5 bases). In germline, CDR1 is MNHEY, CDR2 SVGAGI. The CDR3 has 15 amino acids. V was clipped by 0 bases and J by 7 bases, with 15 bases between them. The DNA for the CDR3 is TGTGCCAGCAGTTACTCGAGTACCGGACAATTTGGCTACACCTTC. Translation: CASSYSSTGQFGYTF.

The rearrangement joins TRBV18 to TRBJ1-5; TRBD1 matches 9 bases. With 3 bases clipped from V and 6 bases from J, the junction kept 0 bases outside the gene matches. The CDR3 has 13 residues. Germline assignment: CDR1 KGHSH and CDR2 LQKENI. The CDR3 bases are TGTGCCAGCTCACCGGACAGGGGTCAGCCCCAGCATTTT. Translated, it gives CASSPDRGQPQHF.

This clone was picked up a small number of times. This chain links TRBV5-1 with TRBJ1-1; a possible D gene is TRBD1 (5 bases). V was pared by 4 bases and J by 0 bases, with 13 bases between. Germline V gives CDR1 SGHRS, CDR2 YFSETQ. The CDR3 runs 15 residues. The CDR3 DNA follows: TGCGCCAGCAGCCCCGCAGGGAACATGAACACTGAAGCTTTCTTT. Its translation: CASSPAGNMNTEAFF.

This chain joins TRBV5-6 and TRBJ2-3, with 7 bases identical to TRBD2. J lost 1 base, V lost 2 bases, and 13 bases had no gene match. Germline lookup yields CDR1 SGHDT and CDR2 YYEEEE. The CDR3 has 18 residues. CDR3 DNA sequence: TGTGCCAGCAGCTTACCGGGCCACCTGGGGGGGGGCACAGATACGCAGTATTTT. Translation: CASSLPGHLGGGTDTQYF.

The J gene is TRBJ2-7, the V gene TRBV15; 7 bases are shared with TRBD1. Germline CDR1 reads LNHNV; CDR2 reads YYDKDF (reference sequence). This CDR3 has 15 amino acids. The V gene end was trimmed by 6 bases and the J gene end by 5 bases; junction bases not matched to a gene: 13. For the CDR3, the DNA is TGTGCCACCAGACCCCAGGGACAGCCCGAGGACGAGCAGTACTTC. It is translated as CATRPQGQPEDEQYF.

This clone was counted once. The rearrangement uses TRBV9 and TRBJ1-2; a weak D match, TRBD1 (5 bases). The CDR3 runs 15 residues. Germline V gives CDR1 SGDLS, CDR2 YYNGEE. The V end lost 0 bases, the J end lost 3 bases, and 12 bases lay between the germline ends. The CDR3 protein is CASSVDGRADYGYTF. For the CDR3, the DNA is TGTGCCAGCAGCGTAGACGGCAGGGCGGACTATGGCTACACCTTC.

In its sample, this clone was seen a few times. The chain recombines TRBV6-1 with TRBJ1-1, with D tentatively TRBD1 (5 bases). Looked up from germline, CDR1 is MNHNS and CDR2 is SASEGT. This CDR3 contains 15 residues. V lost 0 bases and J 5 bases, leaving 13 bases between the germline ends. The CDR3 here is CASSEARGGRTEAFF. In DNA, the CDR3 is TGTGCCAGCAGTGAAGCGCGGGGCGGGCGAACTGAAGCTTTCTTT.

The chain joins TRBV19 to TRBJ1-1; a possible D gene is TRBD1 (5 bases). Germline loops: CDR1 LNHDA, CDR2 SQIVND (reference sequence). V was pared by 6 bases and J by 2 bases, with 13 bases between. CDR3 length: 14 amino acids. The CDR3 DNA follows: TGTGCCAGTAGCAGCGGGACGGCCAACACTGAAGCTTTCTTT. It translates to CASSSGTANTEAFF.

The chain combines TRBV30 with TRBJ2-6, with a weak D call TRBD2 (6 bases). CDR1 and CDR2 from the germline V gene are GTSNPN and SVGIG (reference sequence). CDR3 size: 15 residues. Trimming removed 6 bases from V and 1 base from J, with 13 bases in between. The CDR3 region is CACPSGGSGANVLTF. The CDR3 nucleotides are TGTGCCTGCCCCTCCGGGGGATCTGGGGCCAACGTCCTGACTTTC.

This clone was found a few times. The rearrangement links TRBV4-2 to TRBJ1-2, with a weak D call TRBD1 (5 bases). The CDR3 extends over 15 amino acids. Looked up from germline, CDR1 is LGHNA and CDR2 is YNFKEQ. Trimming cost V 0 bases and J 5 bases, with 13 bases left between them. The CDR3 nucleotides are TGTGCCAGCAGCCAAGATCCTGAGACAGCTTATGGCTACACCTTC. Translation gives CASSQDPETAYGYTF.

The V call is TRBV4-1, the J call TRBJ1-2, with D possibly being TRBD1 (6 bases). Trimming took 0 bases from V and 1 from J, leaving 12 bases between them. The CDR3 extends over 16 amino acids. Per germline, CDR1 MGHRA and CDR2 YSYEKL. In DNA, the CDR3 is TGCGCCAGCAGCCAAGAAGGGGCAGGGGTTAACTATGGCTACACCTTC. It is translated as CASSQEGAGVNYGYTF.